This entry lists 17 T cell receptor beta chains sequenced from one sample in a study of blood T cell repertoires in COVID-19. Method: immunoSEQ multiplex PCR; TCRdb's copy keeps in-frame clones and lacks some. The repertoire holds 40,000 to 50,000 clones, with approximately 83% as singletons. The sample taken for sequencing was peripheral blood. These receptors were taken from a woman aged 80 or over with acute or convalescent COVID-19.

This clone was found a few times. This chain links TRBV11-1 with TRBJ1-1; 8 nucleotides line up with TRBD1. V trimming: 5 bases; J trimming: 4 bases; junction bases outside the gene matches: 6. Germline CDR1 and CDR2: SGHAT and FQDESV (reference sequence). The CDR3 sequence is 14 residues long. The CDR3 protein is CASSMDRVVTEAFF. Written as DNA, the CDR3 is TGTGCCAGCAGCATGGACAGGGTGGTCACTGAAGCTTTCTTT.

CDR3 DNA: TGTGCCAGCACCGGGGGAACAAGGACTAACTATGGCTACACCTTC. Its translation is CASTGGTRTNYGYTF. This chain joins TRBV2 and TRBJ1-2; tentatively, D is TRBD1 (5 bases). Between the trimmed V and J ends, which lost 7 bases and 0 bases, there was a span of 15 bases. In germline, CDR1 is SNHLY, CDR2 FYNNEI. The CDR3 sequence is 15 residues long.

CDR3 in amino acids: CSVGERGGRETQYF. In DNA form, the CDR3 reads TGCAGCGTTGGTGAGCGGGGGGGCCGGGAGACCCAGTACTTC. V usage is TRBV29-1 and J usage is TRBJ2-5; 10 bases agree with TRBD2. Germline V gene data show CDR1 as SQVTM and CDR2 as ANQGSEA. Trimming at V came to 4 bases and at J to 5 bases, leaving 7 bases not matched to a gene. CDR3 length: 14 amino acids. The whole variable domain, remainder taken from reference TRBV29-1 and TRBJ2-5, is SAVISQKPSRDICQRGTSLTIQCQVDSQVTMMFWYRQQPGQSLTLIATANQGSEATYESGFVIDKFPISRPNLTFSTLTVSNMSPEDSSIYLCSVGERGGRETQYFGPGTRLLVL.

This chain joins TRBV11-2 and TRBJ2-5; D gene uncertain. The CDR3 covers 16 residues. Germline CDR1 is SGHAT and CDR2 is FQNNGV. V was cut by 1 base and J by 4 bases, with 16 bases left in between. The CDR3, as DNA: TGTGCCAGCAGCTTAGTATTAGTGTCAGGTGCAGAGACCCAGTACTTC. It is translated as CASSLVLVSGAETQYF.

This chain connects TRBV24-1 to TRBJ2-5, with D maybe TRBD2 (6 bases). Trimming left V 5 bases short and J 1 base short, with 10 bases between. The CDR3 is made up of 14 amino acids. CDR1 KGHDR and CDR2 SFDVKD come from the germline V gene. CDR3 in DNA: TGTGCCACCAGTGGTGGGGGGACCCAAGAGACCCAGTACTTC. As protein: CATSGGGTQETQYF.

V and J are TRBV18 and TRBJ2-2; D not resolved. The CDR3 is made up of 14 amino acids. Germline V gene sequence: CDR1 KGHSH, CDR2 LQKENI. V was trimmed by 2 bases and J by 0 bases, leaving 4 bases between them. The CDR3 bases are TGTGCCAGCTCACCAGTCTCGAACACCGGGGAGCTGTTTTTT. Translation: CASSPVSNTGELFF.

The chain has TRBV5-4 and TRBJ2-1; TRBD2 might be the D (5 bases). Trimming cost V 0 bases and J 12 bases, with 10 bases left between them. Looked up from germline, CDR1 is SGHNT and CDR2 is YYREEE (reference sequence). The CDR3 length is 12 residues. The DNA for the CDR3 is TGTGCCAGCAGCTTGGCCGGAGGATGGCAGTTCTTC. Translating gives CASSLAGGWQFF. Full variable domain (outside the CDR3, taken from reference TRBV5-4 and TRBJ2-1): ETGVTQSPTHLIKTRGQQVTLRCSSQSGHNTVSWYQQALGQGPQFIFQYYREEENGRGNFPPRFSGLQFPNYSSELNVNALELDDSALYLCASSLAGGWQFFGPGTRLTVL.

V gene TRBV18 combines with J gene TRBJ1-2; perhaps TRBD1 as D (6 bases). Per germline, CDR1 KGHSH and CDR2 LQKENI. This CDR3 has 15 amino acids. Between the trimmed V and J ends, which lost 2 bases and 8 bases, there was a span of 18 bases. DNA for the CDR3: TGTGCCAGCTCACCAGGGTCCCAGGGGCGAGACGGCTACACCTTC. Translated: CASSPGSQGRDGYTF.

The CDR3 sequence is CASSIGTGRGYTF. In nucleotides, the CDR3 is TGTGCCAGCAGCATAGGGACAGGGAGAGGCTACACCTTC. The chain is built from TRBV3-1 (or the pseudogene TRBV3-2) and TRBJ1-2, with 9 bases identical to TRBD1. The CDR3 consists of 13 residues. Trimming at V came to 5 bases and at J to 8 bases, leaving 6 bases not matched to a gene. Germline values: CDR1 LGHDT, CDR2 YNNKEL (reference sequence).

This CDR3 is CASSPPNAHGRTGSQETQYF. CDR3 DNA: TGTGCCAGCAGCCCACCAAACGCGCACGGCAGGACAGGAAGCCAAGAGACCCAGTACTTC. The chain recombines TRBV3-1 (or the pseudogene TRBV3-2) with TRBJ2-5; 7 nucleotides agree with TRBD1. Trimming took 4 bases from V and 1 from J; bases not matched to a gene: 21. There are 20 residues in the CDR3. Germline V CDR1 and CDR2: LGHDT, YNNKEL (reference sequence).

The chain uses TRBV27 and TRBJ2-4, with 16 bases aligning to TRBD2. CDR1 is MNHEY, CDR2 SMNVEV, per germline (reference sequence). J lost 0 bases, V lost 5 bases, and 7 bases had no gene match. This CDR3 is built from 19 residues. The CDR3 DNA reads TGTGCCAGCAGTACCTTGGGACTAGCGGGGGGGCCAGCCAAAAACATTCAGTACTTC. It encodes CASSTLGLAGGPAKNIQYF.

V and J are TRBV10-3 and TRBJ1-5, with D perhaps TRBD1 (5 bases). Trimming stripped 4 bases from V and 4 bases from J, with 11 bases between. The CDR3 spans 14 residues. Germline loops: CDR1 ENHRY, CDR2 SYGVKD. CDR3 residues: CAISAGGLNQPQHF. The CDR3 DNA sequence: TGTGCCATCAGTGCCGGGGGGTTGAATCAGCCCCAGCATTTT.

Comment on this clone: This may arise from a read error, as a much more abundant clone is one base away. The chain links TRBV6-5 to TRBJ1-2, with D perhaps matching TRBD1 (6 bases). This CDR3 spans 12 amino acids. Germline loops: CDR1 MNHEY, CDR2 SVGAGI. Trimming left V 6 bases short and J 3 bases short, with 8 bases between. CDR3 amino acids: CASSQGYYGYTF. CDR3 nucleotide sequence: TGTGCCAGCAGCCAGGGGTACTATGGCTACACCTTC.

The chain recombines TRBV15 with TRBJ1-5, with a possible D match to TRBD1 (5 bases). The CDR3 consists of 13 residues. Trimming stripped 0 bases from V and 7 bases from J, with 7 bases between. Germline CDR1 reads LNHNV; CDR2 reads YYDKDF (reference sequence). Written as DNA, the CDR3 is TGTGCCACCAGCAGAGATAAGGGGCAGCCCCAGCATTTT. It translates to CATSRDKGQPQHF. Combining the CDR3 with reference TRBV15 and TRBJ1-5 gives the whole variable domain DAMVIQNPRYQVTQFGKPVTLSCSQTLNHNVMYWYQQKSSQAPKLLFHYYDKDFNNEADTPDNFQSRRPNTSFCFLDIRSPGLGDTAMYLCATSRDKGQPQHFGDGTRLSIL.

The chain's CDR3 is CASSLPQGGSNEQFF. CDR3 bases: TGCGCCAGCAGCCTTCCACAGGGGGGATCCAATGAGCAGTTCTTC. V and J are TRBV5-1 and TRBJ2-1, with 8 bases lining up with TRBD1. Germline CDR1 and CDR2: SGHRS and YFSETQ. The CDR3 contains 15 residues. With V trimmed by 4 bases and J by 6 bases, 9 bases remained unmatched.

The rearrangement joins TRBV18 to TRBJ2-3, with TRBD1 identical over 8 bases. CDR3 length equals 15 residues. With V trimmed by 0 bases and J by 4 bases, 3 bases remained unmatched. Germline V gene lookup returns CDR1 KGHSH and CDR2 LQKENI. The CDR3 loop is CASSPPLQGADTQYF. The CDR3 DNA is TGTGCCAGCTCACCACCCCTACAGGGGGCAGATACGCAGTATTTT.

CDR3 sequence reads: CASSSGVSGELFF. The DNA for the CDR3 is TGTGCCAGCAGTTCGGGGGTTTCCGGGGAGCTGTTTTTT. The J gene is TRBJ2-2, the V gene TRBV27, with D perhaps TRBD2 (6 bases). The CDR3 length is 13 residues. Looked up from germline, CDR1 is MNHEY and CDR2 is SMNVEV (reference sequence). With 4 bases removed from V and 6 bases from J, the gap between germline ends came to 9 bases.